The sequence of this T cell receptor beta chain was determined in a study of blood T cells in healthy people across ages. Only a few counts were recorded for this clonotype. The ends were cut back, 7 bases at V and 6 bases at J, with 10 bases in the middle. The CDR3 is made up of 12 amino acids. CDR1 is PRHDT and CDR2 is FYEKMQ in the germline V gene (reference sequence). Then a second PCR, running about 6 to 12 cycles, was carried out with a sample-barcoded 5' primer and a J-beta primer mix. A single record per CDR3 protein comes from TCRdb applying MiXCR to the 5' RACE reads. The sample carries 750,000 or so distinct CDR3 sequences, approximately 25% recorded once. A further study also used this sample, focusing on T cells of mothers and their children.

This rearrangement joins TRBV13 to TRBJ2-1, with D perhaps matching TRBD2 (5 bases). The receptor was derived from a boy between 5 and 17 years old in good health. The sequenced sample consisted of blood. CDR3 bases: TGTGCCAGCAATACGGGGAGCAATGAGCAGTTCTTC. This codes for CASNTGSNEQFF.